This entry lists 10 T cell receptor beta chains sequenced from one sample in a study of blood T cells in healthy people across ages. The second PCR ran roughly 7 to 12 cycles with a sample-barcoded 5' primer and J-beta primers. TCRdb re-called the 5' RACE reads with MiXCR, one entry per CDR3 protein. The sample records around 500,000 distinct CDR3 sequences, about a quarter being singletons. The same sample was also used in a study of T cells of mothers and their children.

What was sequenced was blood. Receptor source: a boy aged 2 to 10 in good health.

This clonotype was counted only a few times. CDR3: CASSLQAGETQYF. CDR3 nucleotides: TGTGCCAGCAGCTTACAGGCGGGAGAGACCCAGTACTTC. J is TRBJ2-5 and V is TRBV7-3; D is possibly TRBD2 (5 bases). The CDR3 totals 13 residues. CDR1 SGHTA and CDR2 FQGTGA come from the germline V gene. Trimming cost V 2 bases and J 4 bases, with 8 bases left between them.

This clonotype appeared a few times. The CDR3: CASSRQGNYGYTF. The CDR3 DNA follows: TGTGCCAGCAGCCGACAGGGGAACTATGGCTACACCTTC. J is TRBJ1-2 and V is TRBV7-9; TRBD1 matches at 8 bases. This CDR3 is built from 13 residues. Germline CDR1 and CDR2: SEHNR and FQNEAQ (reference sequence). V was clipped by 5 bases and J by 2 bases; unmatched bases: 1.

V gene TRBV4-2 combines with J gene TRBJ2-5; 7 nucleotides match TRBD1. Trimming cost V 2 bases and J 7 bases; bases outside gene matches: 13. In germline, CDR1 is LGHNA, CDR2 YNFKEQ. The CDR3 extends over 16 amino acids. The CDR3 here is CASSQHPEQGTGTQYF. The DNA for the CDR3 is TGTGCCAGCAGCCAACACCCTGAACAGGGGACGGGGACCCAGTACTTC.

This clonotype has more than one count but fewer than ten. The chain uses TRBV29-1 and TRBJ2-3, with TRBD2 identical over 7 bases. Per germline, CDR1 SQVTM and CDR2 ANQGSEA. The junction had 9 bases not matched to a gene; V was cut back by 7 bases and J by 5 bases. This CDR3 spans 13 amino acids. CDR3 sequence (DNA): TGCAGCGGTGTGTCAGGGAGGGAAGATACGCAGTATTTT. This gives the protein CSGVSGREDTQYF.

DNA for the CDR3: TGTGCCAGCAGTTTATCGAACCTGTACCAAGAGACCCAGTACTTC. As protein: CASSLSNLYQETQYF. The chain combines TRBV27 with TRBJ2-5; no clear D gene. From germline, CDR1 is MNHEY and CDR2 SMNVEV (reference sequence). V gave up 0 bases and J gave up 0 bases, with 8 bases separating them. The CDR3 is 15 residues long.

The sample holds many counts of this clonotype. This chain uses TRBV20-1 with TRBJ2-1; TRBD2 agrees at 11 bases. Germline V gives CDR1 DFQATT, CDR2 SNEGSKA (reference sequence). Trimming cost V 3 bases and J 8 bases; bases outside gene matches: 9. This CDR3 has 15 amino acids. CDR3 DNA sequence: TGCAGTGCTAGGCACATAGCGGGGGGGCCGTATGAGCAGTTCTTC. Translation gives CSARHIAGGPYEQFF.

This clonotype was seen a single time. An end of the junction differs from the germline gene, which may be a read error. V gene TRBV27 combines with J gene TRBJ1-3, with 10 bases matching TRBD1. There are 14 residues in the CDR3. The germline V gene has CDR1 MNHEY and CDR2 SMNVEV (reference sequence). The CDR3 spells CASSLSTGGTTIYF. The CDR3 bases are TGTGCCAGCAGTCTATCGACAGGGGGCACCACCATATATTTT.

This clonotype was seen only a few times. The genes are TRBV13 and TRBJ2-4; D may be TRBD1 (5 bases). V was pared by 0 bases and J by 0 bases, with 12 bases between. This CDR3 comprises 17 residues. The germline V gene encodes CDR1 PRHDT and CDR2 FYEKMQ (reference sequence). The CDR3 nucleotides read TGTGCCAGCAGCTTAGGATGGACAACCGGAGCCAAAAACATTCAGTACTTC. It yields the protein CASSLGWTTGAKNIQYF.

This clonotype has a single count. V usage is TRBV12-5 and J usage is TRBJ2-3, with D unresolved. Trimming shortened V by 4 bases and J by 6 bases, and 8 bases separated the two germline ends. The CDR3 loop spans 12 amino acids. CDR1 LGHNT and CDR2 FRNRAP come from the germline V gene. The CDR3 protein is CASGSSRDTQYF. CDR3 DNA sequence: TGTGCTAGTGGTTCATCTCGGGATACGCAGTATTTT. Based on the CDR3 plus reference TRBV12-5 and TRBJ2-3, the full variable domain is DARVTQTPRHKVTEMGQEVTMRCQPILGHNTVFWYRQTMMQGLELLAYFRNRAPLDDSGMPKDRFSAEMPDATLATLKIQPSEPRDSAVYFCASGSSRDTQYFGPGTRLTVL.

This clonotype was found a few times. CDR3: CASRSFVWEKTNEKLFF. In DNA form, the CDR3 reads TGCGCCAGCAGGAGTTTCGTATGGGAGAAAACTAATGAAAAACTGTTTTTT. J is TRBJ1-4 and V is TRBV5-1; D is unclear. Trimming removed 5 bases from V and 1 base from J, with 18 bases in between. CDR3 length equals 17 residues. Germline-derived CDR1 and CDR2 are SGHRS and YFSETQ.